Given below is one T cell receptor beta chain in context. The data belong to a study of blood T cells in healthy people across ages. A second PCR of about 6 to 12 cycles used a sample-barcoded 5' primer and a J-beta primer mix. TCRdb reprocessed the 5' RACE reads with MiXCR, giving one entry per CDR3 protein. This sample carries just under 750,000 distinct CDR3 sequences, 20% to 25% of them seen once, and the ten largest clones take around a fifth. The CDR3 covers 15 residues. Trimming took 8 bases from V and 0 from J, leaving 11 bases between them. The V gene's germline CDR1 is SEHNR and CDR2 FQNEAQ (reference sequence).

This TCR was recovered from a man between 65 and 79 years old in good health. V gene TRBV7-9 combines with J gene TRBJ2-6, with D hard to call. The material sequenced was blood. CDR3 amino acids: CASSDQVSGANVLTF. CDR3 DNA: TGTGCCAGCTCCGATCAGGTCTCTGGGGCCAACGTCCTGACTTTC.